The subject of this entry is one T cell receptor (beta chain). Its specificity is unknown. This sample was taken from a study of cytomegalovirus exposure and HLA in healthy donors. Study as a whole: Of the donors genotyped, approximately 400 in all, about 80% fell in the Caucasian-associated ancestry cluster.

In the PCR, 60 Vbeta and 13 Jbeta primers were used. Measured with immunoSEQ multiplex PCR; TCRdb has only the in-frame clones, and not every one. The specimen's table records 100,000 to 150,000 clones. Study-level points and caveats: Presence/absence analyses rested on an assumption that sequencing depth was roughly uniform across donors. It was likely that a cluster of highly shared sequence variants was a sequencing artifact. The classifier reportedly diagnosed cytomegalovirus status with high sensitivity and specificity.

Per germline, CDR1 GTSNPN and CDR2 SVGIG (reference sequence). The CDR3 spans 14 residues. V lost 2 bases, J lost 2 bases, and 12 bases lay in between. The genes are TRBV30 and TRBJ2-5; D unclear. Material: PBMCs. This clonotype originated in a man younger than 35 in good health and CMV-seronegative. CDR3 nucleotides: TGTGCCTGGAGTATTGACAACTCTCAAGAGACCCAGTACTTC. This codes for CAWSIDNSQETQYF.